The 29 T cell receptor beta chains reported below all come from one sample, sequenced in a study of T cell repertoires in cytomegalovirus infection (dated by TCRdb to between 2019 and 2020). Instrument on record: Illumina HiSeq 1500. TCRdb handled the public reads itself, with Q25 trimming in fastp and clone calling in MiXCR, and kept productive beta chains. All rows with the same CDR3 protein become a single entry with the most common DNA and genes. This sample holds hundreds of thousands of distinct CDR3 sequences; approximately 33% were observed only once. Of the sample, around a sixth is held by the ten largest clones. Their antigens remain unidentified. The treatment or condition label on this specimen signifies: in vitro stimulation with specific CMV peptide epitopes to enrich CMV-specific T cells. The sample here was cultured PBMCs, taken from culture after CMV antigen stimulation. These receptor sequences come from a human donor in good health (CMV status not recorded). Some clones in this sample may be carry-over from other donors' samples.

This clonotype was counted a few times. The chain couples TRBV12-3 or TRBV12-4 to TRBJ1-1, with no clear D. This CDR3 has 13 residues. Trimming stripped 5 bases from V and 2 bases from J, with 9 bases between. The CDR3 loop reads CASSMDLNTEAFF. CDR3 DNA: TGTGCCAGCAGTATGGACCTTAACACTGAAGCTTTCTTT.

In its sample, this clonotype was seen many times. The chain joins TRBV7-2 to TRBJ2-1; D gene unclear. V lost 4 bases and J 8 bases, leaving 12 bases between the germline ends. Germline CDR1 is SGHTA and CDR2 is FQGNSA. The CDR3 loop spans 13 amino acids. As DNA, the CDR3 is TGTGCCAGCAGCTCGCTATTACACGATGAGCAGTTCTTC. Protein product: CASSSLLHDEQFF.

This chain links TRBV12-3 or TRBV12-4 with TRBJ2-2; TRBD1 matches at 12 bases. Trimming cost V 5 bases and J 7 bases; bases outside gene matches: 5. The CDR3 is 15 amino acids. CDR3 amino acids: CASSGTGGEIGELFF. The CDR3 nucleotides are TGTGCCAGCAGTGGGACAGGGGGCGAAATCGGGGAGCTGTTTTTT.

This clonotype was counted a few times. The rearrangement links TRBV11-2 to TRBJ2-3, with D possibly being TRBD1 or TRBD2 (6 bases each). The germline CDR1 and CDR2 sequences are SGHAT and FQNNGV. The germline V and J ends were trimmed by 1 base and 5 bases, with 19 bases remaining between them. The CDR3 length is 17 residues. The CDR3 here is CASSLVGGPRIRDTQYF. As DNA, the CDR3 is TGTGCCAGCAGCTTAGTTGGGGGGCCTAGGATCAGAGATACGCAGTATTTT.

The V gene is TRBV10-3, the J gene TRBJ2-2, with 13 bases identical to TRBD2. Germline values: CDR1 ENHRY, CDR2 SYGVKD. V lost 0 bases, J lost 1 base, and 5 bases stayed unmatched. The CDR3 has 19 residues. Here the CDR3 DNA reads TGTGCCATCAGTGAGTCGGGACTAGCGGGGAAGGGGAACACCGGGGAGCTGTTTTTT. This sequence encodes CAISESGLAGKGNTGELFF.

The rearrangement uses TRBV7-4 and TRBJ2-5, with 15 nucleotides matching TRBD2. CDR3 length equals 16 residues. V lost 5 bases and J lost 4; bases outside the gene matches: 5. Germline V lookup: CDR1 SGHVT, CDR2 SQSDAQ. Here the CDR3 DNA reads TGTGCCAGCAGCGGACTAGCGGGGGGGCCGGGAGAGACCCAGTACTTC. Its protein is CASSGLAGGPGETQYF.

This clonotype was observed a handful of times. The chain uses TRBV29-1 and TRBJ2-7; no firm D call. Germline assignment: CDR1 SQVTM and CDR2 ANQGSEA. The V end lost 3 bases, the J end lost 6 bases, and 9 bases lay between the germline ends. The CDR3 runs to 11 residues. Written as DNA, the CDR3 is TGCAGCGTTGAGGATAGAAGCGAGCAGTACTTC. This codes for CSVEDRSEQYF.

The rearrangement links TRBV12-3 or TRBV12-4 to TRBJ2-2, with 13 bases aligning to TRBD2. The CDR3 sequence is 20 residues long. The junction had 22 bases not matched to a gene; V was cut back by 10 bases and J by 5 bases. The CDR3 DNA sequence: TGTGCCACCCTTTGGCTCGAAAGAGGACTAGCGGGAGTTGCAACCGGGGAGCTGTTTTTT. Its protein is CATLWLERGLAGVATGELFF.

This clonotype was picked up many times. The V call is TRBV7-2, the J call TRBJ1-2; the D gene is possibly TRBD1 (6 bases). Germline CDR1 reads SGHTA; CDR2 reads FQGNSA. V lost 4 bases, J lost 7 bases, and 13 bases lay in between. The CDR3 loop spans 13 amino acids. The CDR3 DNA reads TGTGCCAGCAGCTCCGACAGGACGGGTGGCTACACCTTC. Its translation: CASSSDRTGGYTF.

In this sample, this clonotype turned up once. The V and J genes are TRBV18 and TRBJ2-5; maybe TRBD2 (5 bases). CDR1 KGHSH and CDR2 LQKENI come from the germline V gene. The ends were cut back, 2 bases at V and 2 bases at J, with 9 bases in the middle. The CDR3 consists of 14 residues. CDR3: CASSPTTIQETQYF. The CDR3 nucleotides read TGTGCCAGCTCACCAACGACTATTCAAGAGACCCAGTACTTC.

This clonotype was found many times. CDR3 sequence (DNA): TGTGCCAGCAGCGACAGGGTTCTGGCCGAAGCTTTCTTT. Translation gives CASSDRVLAEAFF. The genes are TRBV7-8 and TRBJ1-1, with 7 bases that match TRBD1. Germline V gene sequence: CDR1 SGHVS, CDR2 FQNEAQ. The J segment lost 8 bases and the V segment lost 5 bases, leaving 8 bases of the junction unmatched. There are 13 residues in the CDR3.

This clonotype was detected only a few times. The CDR3 protein is CASSIAGPLQETQYF. The CDR3, as DNA: TGTGCCAGTAGTATAGCCGGACCTCTCCAAGAGACCCAGTACTTC. This chain links TRBV19 with TRBJ2-5, with no clear D. Trimming pared 1 base from V and 1 base from J, leaving 10 bases between. The CDR3 has 15 residues. The germline V gene encodes CDR1 LNHDA and CDR2 SQIVND (reference sequence).

This clonotype was recorded many times. V and J are TRBV7-2 and TRBJ2-3; D gene unclear. The CDR3 spans 12 residues. The germline V gene encodes CDR1 SGHTA and CDR2 FQGNSA. V was cut by 2 bases and J by 4 bases, with 4 bases left in between. CDR3 loop: CASSLNSDTQYF. CDR3 nucleotide sequence: TGTGCCAGCAGCTTAAACTCAGATACGCAGTATTTT.

The chain combines TRBV27 with TRBJ2-1; maybe TRBD2 (6 bases). The V end lost 0 bases, the J end lost 10 bases, and 16 bases lay between the germline ends. The CDR3 has 15 residues. CDR1 and CDR2 (germline): MNHEY, SMNVEV (reference sequence). The CDR3 DNA follows: TGTGCCAGCAGTTTATCGAGGCGCGGGGCGGGAGAGCAGTTCTTC. It codes for CASSLSRRGAGEQFF.

The chain combines TRBV29-1 with TRBJ2-7; 8 nucleotides align to TRBD1. With V trimmed by 5 bases and J by 2 bases, 8 bases remained unmatched. Germline lookup yields CDR1 SQVTM and CDR2 ANQGSEA. The CDR3 covers 14 residues. CDR3 loop: CSVTSDRVTYEQYF. CDR3 DNA: TGCAGCGTTACCTCGGACAGGGTTACCTACGAGCAGTACTTC.

This chain uses TRBV6-4 with TRBJ1-3, with no clear D. This CDR3 contains 15 residues. The V end was cut by 3 bases, the J end by 4 bases, with 13 bases between. Germline values: CDR1 MRHNA, CDR2 SNTAGT. DNA of the CDR3: TGTGCCAGCAGTGAAGAGCACGGTCGCGGAAACACCATATATTTT. Its protein is CASSEEHGRGNTIYF.

This chain connects TRBV19 to TRBJ1-2; 9 nucleotides agree with TRBD1. Germline lookup yields CDR1 LNHDA and CDR2 SQIVND (reference sequence). Unmatched junction bases numbered 5, after V lost 10 bases and J lost 2 bases. The CDR3 covers 13 residues. CDR3 nucleotides: TGTGCCACCGGACAGGGGATCAACTATGGCTACACCTTC. Its translation is CATGQGINYGYTF.

V gene TRBV12-3 or TRBV12-4 combines with J gene TRBJ2-3, with D possibly called TRBD1 or TRBD2 (5 bases each). Between the trimmed V and J ends, which lost 3 bases and 2 bases, there was a span of 18 bases. This CDR3 comprises 17 residues. The CDR3 bases are TGTGCCAGCAGTTTTCGTTACTACGGGACCAACACAGATACGCAGTATTTT. This encodes CASSFRYYGTNTDTQYF.

The sample holds a few counts of this clonotype. V usage is TRBV7-9 and J usage is TRBJ2-7; tentative D call: TRBD1 (6 bases). The CDR3 covers 12 residues. The germline CDR1 and CDR2 sequences are SEHNR and FQNEAQ (reference sequence). With 3 bases removed from V and 5 bases from J, the gap between germline ends came to 8 bases. The CDR3 protein is CASSFTGNEQYF. CDR3 coding DNA: TGTGCCAGCAGCTTTACAGGGAACGAGCAGTACTTC. Full variable domain (rest looked up from reference TRBV7-9 and TRBJ2-7): DTGVSQNPRHKITKRGQNVTFRCDPISEHNRLYWYRQTLGQGPEFLTYFQNEAQLEKSRLLSDRFSAERPKGSFSTLEIQRTEQGDSAMYLCASSFTGNEQYFGPGTRLTVT.

In this sample, this clonotype turned up many times. The V call is TRBV5-1, the J call TRBJ2-2; the match to TRBD2 covers 10 bases. Germline V gene data show CDR1 as SGHRS and CDR2 as YFSETQ. The CDR3 consists of 18 residues. The V gene end was trimmed by 0 bases and the J gene end by 0 bases; junction bases not matched to a gene: 5. The CDR3 DNA follows: TGCGCCAGCAGCTTGGCCCTAGCGGGGGTGTCGAACACCGGGGAGCTGTTTTTT. Amino acids: CASSLALAGVSNTGELFF.

This chain joins TRBV29-1 and TRBJ1-5, with D perhaps matching TRBD1 (6 bases). V lost 4 bases and J 1 base, leaving 8 bases between the germline ends. The V gene's germline CDR1 is SQVTM and CDR2 ANQGSEA. The CDR3 spans 13 residues. The CDR3 nucleotides are TGCAGCGTTGGTGACAGGAGCAATCAGCCCCAGCATTTT. It is translated as CSVGDRSNQPQHF.

This clonotype was seen a few times. V usage is TRBV6-1 and J usage is TRBJ2-3; 7 bases match TRBD1. The CDR3 spans 15 residues. V shed 7 bases, J shed 2 bases, and the junction held 9 bases outside the gene matches. CDR1 and CDR2 from the germline V gene are MNHNS and SASEGT. The CDR3 sequence: CASTEGQFLTDTQYF. In nucleotides, the CDR3 is TGTGCCAGCACCGAGGGACAGTTCCTCACAGATACGCAGTATTTT.

The rearrangement uses TRBV2 and TRBJ1-5; D not resolved. In germline, CDR1 is SNHLY, CDR2 FYNNEI. V lost 4 bases and J lost 4, with 20 bases in between. The CDR3 loop spans 17 amino acids. CDR3 sequence reads: CASSVEKSRSNNQPQHF. The DNA of the CDR3 is TGTGCCAGCAGTGTAGAAAAGTCCCGGTCGAATAATCAGCCCCAGCATTTT.

This clonotype has just one count. The V gene is TRBV5-4, the J gene TRBJ2-1, with TRBD2 matching 12 bases. With V trimmed by 3 bases and J by 10 bases, 8 bases remained unmatched. The V gene's germline CDR1 is SGHNT and CDR2 YYREEE (reference sequence). The CDR3 is 15 residues long. CDR3 coding DNA: TGTGCCAGCAGCTACCGACTAGCGGGAGAAGGAGAGCAGTTCTTC. Translation gives CASSYRLAGEGEQFF.

The chain recombines TRBV12-3 or TRBV12-4 with TRBJ2-7, with D perhaps TRBD1 or TRBD2 (6 bases each). Deletions cut 5 bases from V and 7 bases from J, with 15 bases between. This CDR3 is built from 13 residues. The DNA of the CDR3 is TGTGCCAGCAGTCCGGGGGCCTTTATGGAGCAGTACTTC. Translated: CASSPGAFMEQYF.

There are a few counts of this clonotype. The chain employs TRBV20-1 and TRBJ1-2; a possible D gene is TRBD1 (6 bases). The V and J ends lost 3 bases and 3 bases respectively, with 8 bases between them. The germline V gene has CDR1 DFQATT and CDR2 SNEGSKA (reference sequence). The CDR3 totals 12 residues. This CDR3 reads CSARNRDYGYTF. In DNA form, the CDR3 reads TGCAGTGCTAGGAACAGGGACTATGGCTACACCTTC.

This chain links TRBV27 with TRBJ1-2, with a weak D call TRBD1 (6 bases). The CDR3 has 15 amino acids. Trimming pared 1 base from V and 6 bases from J, leaving 15 bases between. Germline loops: CDR1 MNHEY, CDR2 SMNVEV (reference sequence). The CDR3 loop is CASSLLGGARDGYTF. DNA of the CDR3: TGTGCCAGCAGTTTATTGGGGGGCGCGAGAGATGGCTACACCTTC.

V is TRBV5-1 and J is TRBJ2-7; 10 nucleotides match TRBD2. The CDR3 runs 15 residues. The V and J ends lost 0 bases and 7 bases, in that order; junction bases with no gene match: 7. Germline loops: CDR1 SGHRS, CDR2 YFSETQ. CDR3 protein: CASSLELAGAGEQYF. CDR3 DNA sequence: TGCGCCAGCAGCTTGGAGCTAGCGGGAGCCGGGGAGCAGTACTTC.

This clonotype was picked up a small number of times. This chain uses TRBV28 with TRBJ2-4, with 10 nucleotides matching TRBD1. Germline CDR1 is MDHEN and CDR2 is SYDVKM. The V gene end was trimmed by 7 bases and the J gene end by 9 bases; junction bases not matched to a gene: 12. CDR3 length equals 15 residues. The CDR3 sequence is CASTHSGTGVAIQYF. The CDR3 DNA reads TGTGCCAGCACGCATTCCGGGACAGGGGTGGCCATTCAGTACTTC. Filled out from reference TRBV28 and TRBJ2-4, the complete variable domain reads DVKVTQSSRYLVKRTGEKVFLECVQDMDHENMFWYRQDPGLGLRLIYFSYDVKMKEKGDIPEGYSVSREKKERFSLILESASTNQTSMYLCASTHSGTGVAIQYFGAGTRLSVL.